These 7 T cell receptor beta chains share one sample of origin, sequenced in a study of prognosis after radiotherapy for stage I lung cancer. Multiplex PCR, run in two rounds, amplified TCR beta CDR3 from genomic DNA. First-round PCR employed TRBV- and TRBJ-specific primers for each gene. TCRdb analysed the multiplex PCR reads with MiXCR anew, one entry per CDR3 protein. In the table there are about 59,000 distinct CDR3 sequences, about 26% of which are singletons. Material: PBMCs, obtained before or after stereotactic body radiation therapy (not recorded which). These receptors were collected from a donor aged 50 or older with non-small cell lung cancer.

Details on this clonotype: This likely reflects a read error, since a far larger clone is one base away. The chain has TRBV10-3 and TRBJ2-6; D remains unclear. The CDR3 extends over 14 amino acids. Germline V gene data show CDR1 as ENHRY and CDR2 as SYGVKD. CDR3 amino acids: CASSDGPGANVLTF. CDR3 bases: TGTGCCAGCAGTGATGGGCCTGGGGCCAACGTCCTGACTTTC.

This clonotype was picked up many times. V is TRBV19 and J is TRBJ2-3; 13 nucleotides agree with TRBD2. The V gene's germline CDR1 is LNHDA and CDR2 SQIVND (reference sequence). CDR3 length: 16 amino acids. With V trimmed by 3 bases and J by 1 base, 1 base remained unmatched. This CDR3 reads CASSIGLAGGTDTQYF. The DNA of the CDR3 is TGTGCCAGTAGTATTGGACTAGCGGGAGGCACAGATACGCAGTATTTT. The whole variable domain, remainder taken from reference TRBV19 and TRBJ2-3, is DGGITQSPKYLFRKEGQNVTLSCEQNLNHDAMYWYRQDPGQGLRLIYYSQIVNDFQKGDIAEGYSVSREKKESFPLTVTSAQKNPTAFYLCASSIGLAGGTDTQYFGPGTRLTVL.

This clonotype ranks as medium-sized (0.01 to 0.1%). V gene TRBV6-1 combines with J gene TRBJ1-6, with unresolved D. Germline assignment: CDR1 MNHNS and CDR2 SASEGT. V shed 3 bases and J shed 9 bases, with 9 bases lying between them. The CDR3 sequence is 13 residues long. The CDR3 coding sequence is TGTGCCAGCAGTGACTTGACGGGTTCACCCCTCCACTTT. This sequence encodes CASSDLTGSPLHF.

This clonotype has ten or more counts. The chain links TRBV7-3 to TRBJ2-3; TRBD2 agrees at 7 bases. The CDR3 is 18 amino acids. Germline values: CDR1 SGHTA, CDR2 FQGTGA. Germline trimming cut 2 bases from V and 2 bases from J; bases unmatched to any gene: 13. CDR3 nucleotides: TGTGCCAGCAGCTTATCCGACGGGGGGTCTTCTTTCACAGATACGCAGTATTTT. It is translated as CASSLSDGGSSFTDTQYF.

This chain connects TRBV6-1 to TRBJ1-2; 10 bases agree with TRBD1. Germline assignment: CDR1 MNHNS and CDR2 SASEGT. With V trimmed by 8 bases and J by 7 bases, 7 bases remained unmatched. CDR3 length: 13 residues. The CDR3 reads CASPGTGVFGYTF. CDR3 DNA: TGTGCCAGCCCCGGGACAGGGGTATTTGGCTACACCTTC.

To note about this clonotype: A junction end diverges from the germline sequence, so it may reflect a read error. V gene TRBV20-1 combines with J gene TRBJ2-2, with D possibly matching TRBD1 (5 bases). CDR1 and CDR2 from the germline V gene are DFQATT and SNEGSKA (reference sequence). The CDR3 totals 16 residues. The CDR3 nucleotides are TGCAGTGCTCCGGAACCTGACAGTAGGAACACCGGAGAGCTGTTTTTT. Its protein is CSAPEPDSRNTGELFF.

Details on this clonotype: This clone may be a read error of a much larger clone one base away. The chain couples TRBV5-5 to TRBJ1-5; D gene ambiguous. The germline V gene has CDR1 SGHKS and CDR2 YYEKEE (reference sequence). The CDR3 is made up of 13 amino acids. CDR3 in amino acids: CANSFSYNQPQHF. The DNA of the CDR3 is TGTGCCAACAGCTTCAGTTATAATCAGCCCCAGCATTTT. Combining the CDR3 with reference TRBV5-5 and TRBJ1-5 gives the whole variable domain DAGVTQSPTHLIKTRGQQVTLRCSPISGHKSVSWYQQVLGQGPQFIFQYYEKEERGRGNFPDRFSARQFPNYSSELNVNALLLGDSALYLCANSFSYNQPQHFGDGTRLSIL.